This T cell receptor (beta chain) was documented in a study of shared clonotypes between healthy human individuals. Across the whole study: CD4 naive and CD4 memory each took three plates per donor, while CD8 naive took two and CD8 memory one.

The V gene lost 4 bases and the J gene lost 10 bases, with 22 bases spanning the gap. The CDR3 consists of 16 residues. Germline CDR1 MNHNY, CDR2 SVGAGI (reference sequence). Terminally differentiated effector memory CD45RA+ cells were left out of the naive CD8 fraction, which was CD45RO-negative and positively selected for CCR7. There were only Caucasian adults among the donors, and all lived in Nashville, Tennessee. Libraries were prepared by immunoSEQ multiplex PCR; TCRdb keeps only in-frame clonotypes and omits some of them. Of under 700,000 clones listed, approximately 95% are singletons. Comments on this clone: The antigen is undetermined.

Points from the study as a whole: For naive CD4 cells, roughly 4.8% of clonotypes were shared across a handful of donors.

The chain is built from TRBV6-6 and TRBJ1-4, with a tentative D call TRBD1 (6 bases). Sequencing was performed on naive CD8+ T cells sorted from blood. This TCR came from a woman under 40 in good health. CDR3 DNA sequence: TGTGCCAGCAGTTCCCCAAGACAGGTAGAGGACGGAAAACTGTTTTTT. Protein sequence: CASSSPRQVEDGKLFF.